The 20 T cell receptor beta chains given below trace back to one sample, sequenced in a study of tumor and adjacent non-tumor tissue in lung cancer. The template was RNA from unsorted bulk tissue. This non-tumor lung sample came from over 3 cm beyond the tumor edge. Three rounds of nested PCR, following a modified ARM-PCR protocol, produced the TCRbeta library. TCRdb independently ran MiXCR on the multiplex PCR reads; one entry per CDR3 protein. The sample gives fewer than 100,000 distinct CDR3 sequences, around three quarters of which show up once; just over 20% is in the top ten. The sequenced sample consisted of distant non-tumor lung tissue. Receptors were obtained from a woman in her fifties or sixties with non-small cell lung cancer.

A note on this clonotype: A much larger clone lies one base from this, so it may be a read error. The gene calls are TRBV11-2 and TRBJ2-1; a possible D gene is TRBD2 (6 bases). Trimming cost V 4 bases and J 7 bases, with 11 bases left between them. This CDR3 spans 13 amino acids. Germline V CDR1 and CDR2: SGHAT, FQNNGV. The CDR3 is CASSYLSGNEQFF. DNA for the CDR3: TGTGCCAGCAGCTACCTTAGCGGAAATGAGCAGTTCTTC.

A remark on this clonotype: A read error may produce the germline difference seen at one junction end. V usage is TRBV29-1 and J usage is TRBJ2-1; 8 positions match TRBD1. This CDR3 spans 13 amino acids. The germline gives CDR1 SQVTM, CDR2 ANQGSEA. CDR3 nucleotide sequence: TGCAGCATTGCCCAGGGGGCGGACAATGAGCAGTTCTTT. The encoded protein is CSIAQGADNEQFF.

This chain's CDR3 is CSVDDLRGWSSRETQYF. The CDR3 region has the DNA TGCAGCGTTGATGATCTCCGGGGGTGGAGTAGTAGAGAGACCCAGTACTTC. This chain uses TRBV29-1 with TRBJ2-5; possibly TRBD2 for D (6 bases). CDR3 length: 17 amino acids. V lost 3 bases to trimming and J lost 4 bases, with 24 bases between them. CDR1 is SQVTM, CDR2 ANQGSEA, per germline.

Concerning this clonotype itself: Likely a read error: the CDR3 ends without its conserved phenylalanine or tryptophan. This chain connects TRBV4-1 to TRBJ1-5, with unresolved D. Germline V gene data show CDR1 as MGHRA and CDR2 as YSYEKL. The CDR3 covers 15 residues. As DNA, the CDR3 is TGCGCCAGCAGCAAAGAGGAGCAGGGCAATCAGCCCCAGCATTAT. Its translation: CASSKEEQGNQPQHY.

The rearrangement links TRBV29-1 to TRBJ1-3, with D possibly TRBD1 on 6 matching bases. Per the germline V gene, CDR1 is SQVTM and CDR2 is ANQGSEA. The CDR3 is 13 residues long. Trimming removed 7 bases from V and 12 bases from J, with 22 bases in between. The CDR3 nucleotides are TGCAGCGCTACACAGGGTTTTGGAAGCATCATATATTTT. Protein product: CSATQGFGSIIYF.

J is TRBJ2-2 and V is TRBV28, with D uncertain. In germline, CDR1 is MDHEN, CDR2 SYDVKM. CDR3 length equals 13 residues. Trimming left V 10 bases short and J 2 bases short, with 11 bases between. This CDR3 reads CATGRPNTGELFF. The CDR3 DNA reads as TGTGCCACCGGTAGACCTAACACCGGGGAGCTGTTTTTT.

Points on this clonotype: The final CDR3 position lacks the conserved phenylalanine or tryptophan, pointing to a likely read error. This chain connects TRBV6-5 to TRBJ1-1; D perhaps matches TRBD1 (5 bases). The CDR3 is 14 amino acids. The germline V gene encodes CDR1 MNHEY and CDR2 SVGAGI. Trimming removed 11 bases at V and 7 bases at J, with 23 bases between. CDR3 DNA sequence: TGTGCCTCCAAGGGGCCCCAGGCCTTGGATGAAGCTTTCTCT. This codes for CASKGPQALDEAFS.

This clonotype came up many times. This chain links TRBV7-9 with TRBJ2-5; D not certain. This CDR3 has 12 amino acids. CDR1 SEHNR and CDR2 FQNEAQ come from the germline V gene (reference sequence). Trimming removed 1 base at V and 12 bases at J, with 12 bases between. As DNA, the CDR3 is TGTGCCAGCAGCTTAGATTCCGACAAAGAGTACTTC. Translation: CASSLDSDKEYF.

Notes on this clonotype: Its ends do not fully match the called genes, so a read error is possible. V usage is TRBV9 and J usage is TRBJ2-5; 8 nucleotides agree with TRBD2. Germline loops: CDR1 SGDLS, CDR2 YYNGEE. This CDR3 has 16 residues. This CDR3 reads CASSPGLAGDQETEYF. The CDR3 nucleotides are TGTGCCAGCAGTCCCGGACTAGCTGGCGACCAAGAGACCGAGTACTTC.

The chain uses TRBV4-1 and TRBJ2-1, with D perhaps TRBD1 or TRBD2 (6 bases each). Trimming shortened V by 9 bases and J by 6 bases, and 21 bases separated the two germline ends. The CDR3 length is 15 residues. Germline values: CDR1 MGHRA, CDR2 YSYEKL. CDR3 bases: TGCGCCAGGAGTCCCGACCGGGGGCGCTCCAATGAGCAGTTCTTC. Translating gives CARSPDRGRSNEQFF.

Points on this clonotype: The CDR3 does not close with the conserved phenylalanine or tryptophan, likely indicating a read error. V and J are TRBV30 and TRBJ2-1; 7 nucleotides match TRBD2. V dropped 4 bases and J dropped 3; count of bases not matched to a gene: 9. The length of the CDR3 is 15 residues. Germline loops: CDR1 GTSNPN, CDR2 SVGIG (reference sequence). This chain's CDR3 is CAWTYGGVVYNEQFL. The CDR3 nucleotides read TGTGCCTGGACTTATGGGGGGGTTGTCTACAATGAGCAGTTCCTC.

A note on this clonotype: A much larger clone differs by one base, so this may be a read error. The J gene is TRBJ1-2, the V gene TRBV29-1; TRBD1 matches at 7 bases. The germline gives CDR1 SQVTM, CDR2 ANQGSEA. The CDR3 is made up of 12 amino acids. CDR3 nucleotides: TGCAGCGTTCACAGGGGCGGATATGGCTACGCCTTC. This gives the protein CSVHRGGYGYAF.

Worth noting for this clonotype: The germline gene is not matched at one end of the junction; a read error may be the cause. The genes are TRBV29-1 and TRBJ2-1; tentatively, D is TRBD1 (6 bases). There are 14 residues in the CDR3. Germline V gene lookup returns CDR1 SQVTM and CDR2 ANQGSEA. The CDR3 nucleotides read TGCAGCGTTAGCCTGGACAGTTCCTACAATGACCAGATCTTC. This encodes CSVSLDSSYNDQIF.

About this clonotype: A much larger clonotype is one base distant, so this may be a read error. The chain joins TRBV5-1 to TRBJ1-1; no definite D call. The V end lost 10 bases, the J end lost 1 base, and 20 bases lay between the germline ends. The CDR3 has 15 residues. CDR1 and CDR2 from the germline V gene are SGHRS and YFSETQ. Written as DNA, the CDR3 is TGCGCCTGCCTACCGGGCTTCATAGGGAACACTGAAGCTTTCTTT. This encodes CACLPGFIGNTEAFF.

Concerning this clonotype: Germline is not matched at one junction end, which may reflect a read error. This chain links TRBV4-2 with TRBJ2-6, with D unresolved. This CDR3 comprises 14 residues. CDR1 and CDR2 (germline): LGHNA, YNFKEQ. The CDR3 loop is CASSPLVVANVLTF. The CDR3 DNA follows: TGTGCAAGCAGCCCGTTAGTGGTGGCCAACGTCCTGACTTTC.

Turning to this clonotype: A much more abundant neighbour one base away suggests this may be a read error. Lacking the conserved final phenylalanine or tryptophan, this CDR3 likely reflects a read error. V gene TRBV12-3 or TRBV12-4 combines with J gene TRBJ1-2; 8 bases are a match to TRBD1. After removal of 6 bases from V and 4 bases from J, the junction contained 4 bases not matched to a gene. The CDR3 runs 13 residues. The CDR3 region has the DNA TGTGCCAGCAGCATCGGGACAGGCTATGGCTACACCCTC. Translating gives CASSIGTGYGYTL.

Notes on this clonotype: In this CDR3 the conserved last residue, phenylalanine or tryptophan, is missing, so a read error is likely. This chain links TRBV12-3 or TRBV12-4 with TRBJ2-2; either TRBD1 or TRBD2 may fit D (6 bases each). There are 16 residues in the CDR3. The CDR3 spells CASTLGTGTNTGELFI. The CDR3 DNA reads TGTGCCAGCACTTTAGGGACTGGGACAAACACCGGGGAGCTGTTTATT.

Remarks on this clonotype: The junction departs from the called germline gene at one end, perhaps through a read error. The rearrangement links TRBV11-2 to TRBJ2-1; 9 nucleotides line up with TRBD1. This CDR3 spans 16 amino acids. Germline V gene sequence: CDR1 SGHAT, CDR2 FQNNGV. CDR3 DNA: TGTGCCAGCAACGTGGAACCGGGACAGGGATTCACTGAGCAGTCCTTC. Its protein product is CASNVEPGQGFTEQSF.

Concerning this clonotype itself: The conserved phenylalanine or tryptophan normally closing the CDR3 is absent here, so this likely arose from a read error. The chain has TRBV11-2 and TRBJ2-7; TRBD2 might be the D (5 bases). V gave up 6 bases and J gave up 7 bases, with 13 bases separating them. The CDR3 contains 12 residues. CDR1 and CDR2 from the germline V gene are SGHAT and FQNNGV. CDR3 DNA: TGTGCCAGCAGATTAAGCAGAGGGGAGCAGTACTAC. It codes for CASRLSRGEQYY.

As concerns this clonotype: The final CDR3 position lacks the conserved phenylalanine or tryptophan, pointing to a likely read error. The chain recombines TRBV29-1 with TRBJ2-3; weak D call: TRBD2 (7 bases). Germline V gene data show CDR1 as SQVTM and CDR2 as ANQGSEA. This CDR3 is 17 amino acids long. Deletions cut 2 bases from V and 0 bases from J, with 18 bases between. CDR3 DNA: TGCAGCGTTGAAATCGGCGAGGCGGGGGCGAGCACAGATACGCAGTATCTT. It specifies CSVEIGEAGASTDTQYL.